These 11 T cell receptor beta chains share one sample of origin, sequenced in a study of shared clonotypes between healthy human individuals. The table came from immunoSEQ multiplex PCR; TCRdb's copy has only in-frame clones and leaves some out. The sample holds over a million clones, approximately 80% seen once. The sequencing sample was made of memory CD4+ T cells from PBMCs. The subset denotes: CD45RA-negative fraction. The receptor set was obtained from a young man in good health. Some clones in this sample may be carry-over from other donors' samples.

Regarding this clone: The identical CDR3 is also encoded by other nucleotide sequences in the sample. This sequence joins TRBV2 and TRBJ2-7, with D tentatively TRBD2 (6 bases). The germline gives CDR1 SNHLY, CDR2 FYNNEI. V dropped 4 bases and J dropped 3 bases, with 7 bases sitting between them. The CDR3 spans 12 residues. CDR3 protein: CASSAGGYEQYF. As DNA, the CDR3 is TGTGCCAGCAGTGCCGGGGGCTACGAGCAGTACTTC.

The chain employs TRBV5-1 and TRBJ1-4, with no clear D. Germline V gene lookup returns CDR1 SGHRS and CDR2 YFSETQ. V was clipped by 0 bases and J by 4 bases, with 13 bases between them. The CDR3 runs 16 residues. CDR3 sequence reads: CASSLGWAAFNEKLFF. The CDR3 DNA sequence: TGCGCCAGCAGCTTGGGTTGGGCGGCTTTTAATGAAAAACTGTTTTTT.

With regard to this clone: One end of the junction is discordant with germline, which a read error may explain. The chain has TRBV4-2 and TRBJ2-7, with 7 bases aligning to TRBD1. CDR3 size: 14 residues. Germline V gene sequence: CDR1 LGHNA, CDR2 YNFKEQ. The CDR3 spells CASSHSDRAYERYF. CDR3 sequence (DNA): TGTGCCAGCAGCCACAGTGACAGGGCCTACGAGCGGTACTTC.

This clone was seen ten or more times. At the DNA level, this CDR3 is encoded by other sequences in the same sample as well. Here the CDR3 DNA reads TGTGCCAGCAGCGTATCGACAGCCTCCTACGAGCAGTACTTC. Amino acid sequence: CASSVSTASYEQYF. The V gene is TRBV9, the J gene TRBJ2-7; a possible D gene is TRBD1 (5 bases). Trimming shortened V by 1 base and J by 0 bases, and 8 bases separated the two germline ends. The CDR3 consists of 14 residues. Germline values: CDR1 SGDLS, CDR2 YYNGEE.

V gene TRBV28 combines with J gene TRBJ1-4; D may be TRBD1 (6 bases). This CDR3 is 15 amino acids long. Germline lookup yields CDR1 MDHEN and CDR2 SYDVKM. Trimming took 6 bases from V and 5 from J, leaving 16 bases between them. CDR3 DNA: TGTGCCAGCAGAACCCTCTCAGGACAGAATGAAAAACTGTTTTTT. Translating gives CASRTLSGQNEKLFF.

The gene calls are TRBV7-9 and TRBJ1-2; D is unclear. V lost 1 base, J lost 4 bases, and 10 bases lay in between. The CDR3 length is 14 residues. Germline V gives CDR1 SEHNR, CDR2 FQNEAQ (reference sequence). This CDR3 reads CASSLVGNPYGYTF. In DNA, the CDR3 is TGTGCCAGCAGCTTAGTAGGGAACCCCTATGGCTACACCTTC.

V usage is TRBV30 and J usage is TRBJ2-5; 9 positions match TRBD2. Germline lookup yields CDR1 GTSNPN and CDR2 SVGIG (reference sequence). V dropped 0 bases and J dropped 0; count of bases not matched to a gene: 2. The CDR3 is 15 residues long. This CDR3 reads CAWSVGGRDQETQYF. The CDR3 DNA follows: TGTGCCTGGAGTGTAGGCGGGAGGGACCAAGAGACCCAGTACTTC.

The chain has TRBV4-1 and TRBJ2-3, with no clear D. Germline V gene sequence: CDR1 MGHRA, CDR2 YSYEKL. The CDR3 covers 12 residues. Trimming took 2 bases from V and 3 from J, leaving 3 bases between them. Here the CDR3 reads CASSQMTDTQYF. Written as DNA, the CDR3 is TGCGCCAGCAGCCAAATGACAGATACGCAGTATTTT.

As concerns this clone: A clone one base away is much larger, so this may be a read error. The gene calls are TRBV7-9 and TRBJ1-2; tentatively, D is TRBD1 (5 bases). The CDR3 is made up of 12 amino acids. Looked up from germline, CDR1 is SEHNR and CDR2 is FQNEAQ (reference sequence). V dropped 4 bases and J dropped 4 bases, with 7 bases sitting between them. CDR3 bases: TGTGCCAGCAGCTACGACAGCTATGGCTACACCTTC. The encoded protein is CASSYDSYGYTF. The whole variable domain, filled in from reference TRBV7-9 and TRBJ1-2, reads DTGVSQNPRHKITKRGQNVTFRCDPISEHNRLYWYRQTLGQGPEFLTYFQNEAQLEKSRLLSDRFSAERPKGSFSTLEIQRTEQGDSAMYLCASSYDSYGYTFGSGTRLTVV.

This chain uses TRBV5-1 with TRBJ2-5; D is unresolved. The CDR3 runs 13 residues. CDR1 is SGHRS, CDR2 YFSETQ, per germline. V was cut by 4 bases and J by 1 base, with 8 bases left in between. The CDR3: CASSLRSQETQYF. DNA of the CDR3: TGCGCCAGCAGCCTGCGATCCCAAGAGACCCAGTACTTC. Looking up the rest from reference TRBV5-1 and TRBJ2-5 gives the full variable domain: KAGVTQTPRYLIKTRGQQVTLSCSPISGHRSVSWYQQTPGQGLQFLFEYFSETQRNKGNFPGRFSGRQFSNSRSEMNVSTLELGDSALYLCASSLRSQETQYFGPGTRLLVL.

This clone was counted a few times. The gene calls are TRBV30 and TRBJ2-3; 7 bases are a match to TRBD2. Losses at the gene ends were 3 bases for V and 2 bases for J; bases not matched to a gene: 5. The CDR3 runs 14 residues. Germline CDR1 GTSNPN, CDR2 SVGIG (reference sequence). CDR3 sequence: CAWRASGHTDTQYF. CDR3 nucleotides: TGTGCCTGGAGGGCTAGCGGCCACACAGATACGCAGTATTTT.